The sequence of this T cell receptor (beta chain) was determined in a study of cytomegalovirus exposure and HLA in healthy donors. Notes on the study in general: Sequencing had likely introduced a cluster of highly shared sequence variants as an artifact.

In the case of this clone: Its target is unknown.

Primers: 60 Vbeta forward and 13 Jbeta reverse. Profiling relied on immunoSEQ multiplex PCR, and the TCRdb table lists in-frame clones only, not all of them. The profile shows more than 200,000 clones, 82% of them singletons. Sequencing used PBMCs. The TCR originated in a man aged 35-49 years in good health and CMV-seropositive.

The CDR3 DNA is TGTGCCAGCAGCGTTGGGACTAGCCCTGGGCCCGAGGAGCAGTACTTC. This codes for CASSVGTSPGPEEQYF. The genes are TRBV7-8 and TRBJ2-7; 9 bases line up with TRBD2. J gave up 7 bases and V 5 bases, and 15 bases lay outside the gene matches. CDR3 size: 16 residues. Germline-derived CDR1 and CDR2 are SGHVS and FQNEAQ. The complete variable domain, with remaining parts taken from reference TRBV7-8 and TRBJ2-7, reads GAGVSQSPRYKVAKRGQDVALRCDPISGHVSLFWYQQALGQGPEFLTYFQNEAQLDKSGLPSDRFFAERPEGSVSTLKIQRTQQEDSAVYLCASSVGTSPGPEEQYFGPGTRLTVT.